The entry that follows covers one T cell receptor beta chain sequence. There are 13 residues in the CDR3. Germline-derived CDR1 and CDR2 are MNHNS and SASEGT. The V segment lost 7 bases and the J segment 2 bases; nucleotides outside the gene matches: 5. The data belong to a study of technical replicates of blood from several donors. TCRdb keeps only in-frame clones here, not all; method: immunoSEQ multiplex PCR. The sample lists fewer than 85,000 clones, 90% to 95% occurring once. The receptor comes from a human donor in good health. The gene calls are TRBV6-1 and TRBJ2-7; 7 bases fit TRBD1. Material: T cells isolated from PBMCs. CDR3 residues: CASTADRTYEQYF. The CDR3 nucleotides read TGTGCCAGCACCGCGGACAGGACCTACGAGCAGTACTTC.